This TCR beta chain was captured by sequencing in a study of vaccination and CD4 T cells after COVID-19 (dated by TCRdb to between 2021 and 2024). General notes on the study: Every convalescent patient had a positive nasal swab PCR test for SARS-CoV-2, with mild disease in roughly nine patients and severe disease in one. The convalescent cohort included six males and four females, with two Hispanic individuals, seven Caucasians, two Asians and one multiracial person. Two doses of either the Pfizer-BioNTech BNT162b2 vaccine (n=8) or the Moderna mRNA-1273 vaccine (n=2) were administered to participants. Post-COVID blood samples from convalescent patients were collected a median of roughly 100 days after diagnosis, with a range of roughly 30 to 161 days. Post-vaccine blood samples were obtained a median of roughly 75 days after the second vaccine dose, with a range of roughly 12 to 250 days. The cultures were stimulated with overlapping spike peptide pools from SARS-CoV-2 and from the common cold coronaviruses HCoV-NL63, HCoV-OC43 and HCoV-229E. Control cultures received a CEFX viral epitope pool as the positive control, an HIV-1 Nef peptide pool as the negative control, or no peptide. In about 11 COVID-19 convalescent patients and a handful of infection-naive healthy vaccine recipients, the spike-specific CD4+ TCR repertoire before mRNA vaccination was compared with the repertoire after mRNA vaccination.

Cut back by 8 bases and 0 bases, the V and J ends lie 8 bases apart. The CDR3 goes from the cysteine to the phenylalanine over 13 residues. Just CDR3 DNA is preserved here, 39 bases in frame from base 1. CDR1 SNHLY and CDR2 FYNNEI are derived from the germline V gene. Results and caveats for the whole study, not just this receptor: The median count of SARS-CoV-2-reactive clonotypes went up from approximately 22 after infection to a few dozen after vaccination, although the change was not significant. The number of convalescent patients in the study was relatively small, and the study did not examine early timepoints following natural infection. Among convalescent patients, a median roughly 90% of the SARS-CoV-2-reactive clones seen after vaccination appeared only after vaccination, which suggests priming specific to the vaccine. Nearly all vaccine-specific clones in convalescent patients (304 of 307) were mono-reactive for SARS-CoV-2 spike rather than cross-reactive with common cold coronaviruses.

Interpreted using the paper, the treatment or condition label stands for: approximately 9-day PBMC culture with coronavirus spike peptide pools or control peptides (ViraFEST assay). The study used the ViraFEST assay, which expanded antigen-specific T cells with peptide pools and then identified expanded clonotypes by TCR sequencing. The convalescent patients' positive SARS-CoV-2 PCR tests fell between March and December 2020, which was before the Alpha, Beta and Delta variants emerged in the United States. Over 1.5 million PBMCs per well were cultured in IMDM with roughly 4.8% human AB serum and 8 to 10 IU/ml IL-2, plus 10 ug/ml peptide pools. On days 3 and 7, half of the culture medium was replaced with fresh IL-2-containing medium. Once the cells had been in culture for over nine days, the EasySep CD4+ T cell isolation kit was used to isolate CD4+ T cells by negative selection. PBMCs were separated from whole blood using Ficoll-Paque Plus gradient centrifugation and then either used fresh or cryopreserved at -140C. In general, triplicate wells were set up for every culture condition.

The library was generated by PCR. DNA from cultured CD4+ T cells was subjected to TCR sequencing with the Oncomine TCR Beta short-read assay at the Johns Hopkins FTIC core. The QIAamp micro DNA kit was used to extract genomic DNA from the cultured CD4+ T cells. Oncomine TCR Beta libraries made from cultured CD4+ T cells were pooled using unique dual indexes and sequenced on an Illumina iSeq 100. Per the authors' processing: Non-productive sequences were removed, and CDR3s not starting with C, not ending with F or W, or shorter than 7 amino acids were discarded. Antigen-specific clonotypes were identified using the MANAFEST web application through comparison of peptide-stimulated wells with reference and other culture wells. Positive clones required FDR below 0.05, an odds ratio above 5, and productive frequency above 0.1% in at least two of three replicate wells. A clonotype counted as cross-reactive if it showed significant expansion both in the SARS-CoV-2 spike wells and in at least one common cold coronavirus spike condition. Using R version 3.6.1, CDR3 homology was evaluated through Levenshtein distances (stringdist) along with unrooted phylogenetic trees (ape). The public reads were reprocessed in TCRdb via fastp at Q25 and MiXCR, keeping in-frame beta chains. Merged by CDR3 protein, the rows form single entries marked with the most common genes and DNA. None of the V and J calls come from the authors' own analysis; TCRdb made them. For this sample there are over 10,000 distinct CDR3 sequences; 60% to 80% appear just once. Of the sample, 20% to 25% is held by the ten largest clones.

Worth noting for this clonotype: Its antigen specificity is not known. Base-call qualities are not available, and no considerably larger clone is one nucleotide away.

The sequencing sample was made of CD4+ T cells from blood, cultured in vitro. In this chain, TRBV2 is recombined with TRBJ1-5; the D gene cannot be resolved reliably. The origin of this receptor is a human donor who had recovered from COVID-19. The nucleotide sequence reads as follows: TGTGCCAGCGGTAGGGATAGCAATCAGCCCCAGCATTTT. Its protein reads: CASGRDSNQPQHF.